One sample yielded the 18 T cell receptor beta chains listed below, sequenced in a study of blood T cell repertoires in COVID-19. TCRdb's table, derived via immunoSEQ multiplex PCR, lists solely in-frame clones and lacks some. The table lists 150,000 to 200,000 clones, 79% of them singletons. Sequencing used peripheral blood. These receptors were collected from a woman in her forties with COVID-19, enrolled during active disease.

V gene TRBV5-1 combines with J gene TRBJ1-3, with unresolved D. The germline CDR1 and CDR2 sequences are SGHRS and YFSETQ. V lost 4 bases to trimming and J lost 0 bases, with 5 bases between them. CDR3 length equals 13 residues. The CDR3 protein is CASSPGSGNTIYF. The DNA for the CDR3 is TGCGCCAGCAGCCCCGGCTCTGGAAACACCATATATTTT.

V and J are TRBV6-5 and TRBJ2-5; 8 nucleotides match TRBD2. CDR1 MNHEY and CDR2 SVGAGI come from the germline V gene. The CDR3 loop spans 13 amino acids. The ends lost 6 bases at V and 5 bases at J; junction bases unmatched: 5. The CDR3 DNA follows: TGTGCCAGCAGGTGGCCGGGGGGGGAGACCCAGTACTTC. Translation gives CASRWPGGETQYF.

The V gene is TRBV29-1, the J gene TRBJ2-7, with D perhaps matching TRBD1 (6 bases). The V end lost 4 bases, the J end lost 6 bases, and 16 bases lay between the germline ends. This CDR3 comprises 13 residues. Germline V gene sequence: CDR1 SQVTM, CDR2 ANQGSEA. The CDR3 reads CSVAQQGLGEQYF. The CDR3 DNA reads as TGCAGCGTTGCCCAACAGGGCCTGGGCGAGCAGTACTTC.

The CDR3 spells CASSGTGLNTEAFF. In DNA form, the CDR3 reads TGTGCCAGCAGCGGGACAGGTCTGAACACTGAAGCTTTCTTT. This sequence joins TRBV5-4 and TRBJ1-1, with 8 bases aligning to TRBD1. J lost 0 bases, V lost 4 bases, and 2 bases had no gene match. The CDR3 extends over 14 amino acids. Germline V gene lookup returns CDR1 SGHNT and CDR2 YYREEE (reference sequence).

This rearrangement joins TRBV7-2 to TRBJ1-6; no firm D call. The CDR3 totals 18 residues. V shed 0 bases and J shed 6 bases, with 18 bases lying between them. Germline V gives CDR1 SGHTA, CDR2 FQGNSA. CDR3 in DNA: TGTGCCAGCAGCTTAGCGTTGCGGCCCGAAACCAGTAATTCACCCCTCCACTTT. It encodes CASSLALRPETSNSPLHF.

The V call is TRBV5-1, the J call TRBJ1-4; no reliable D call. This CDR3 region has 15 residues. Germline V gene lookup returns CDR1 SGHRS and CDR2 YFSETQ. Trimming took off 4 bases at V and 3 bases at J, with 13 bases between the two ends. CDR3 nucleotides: TGCGCCAGCAGCCCAAGGGAGACGGCTAATGAAAAACTGTTTTTT. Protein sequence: CASSPRETANEKLFF. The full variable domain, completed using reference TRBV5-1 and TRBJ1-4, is KAGVTQTPRYLIKTRGQQVTLSCSPISGHRSVSWYQQTPGQGLQFLFEYFSETQRNKGNFPGRFSGRQFSNSRSEMNVSTLELGDSALYLCASSPRETANEKLFFGSGTQLSVL.

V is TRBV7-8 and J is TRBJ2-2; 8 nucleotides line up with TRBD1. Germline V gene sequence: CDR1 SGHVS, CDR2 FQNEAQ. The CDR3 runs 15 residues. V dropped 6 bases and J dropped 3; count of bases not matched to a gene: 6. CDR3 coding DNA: TGTGCCAGCAGGGCAGGACAGGGAGACACCGGGGAGCTGTTTTTT. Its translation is CASRAGQGDTGELFF.

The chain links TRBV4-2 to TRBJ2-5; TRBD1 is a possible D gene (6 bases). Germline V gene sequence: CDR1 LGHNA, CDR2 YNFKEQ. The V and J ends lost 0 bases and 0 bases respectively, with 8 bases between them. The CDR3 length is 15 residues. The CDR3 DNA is TGTGCCAGCAGCCAAGATCGACAGGACCAAGAGACCCAGTACTTC. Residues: CASSQDRQDQETQYF.

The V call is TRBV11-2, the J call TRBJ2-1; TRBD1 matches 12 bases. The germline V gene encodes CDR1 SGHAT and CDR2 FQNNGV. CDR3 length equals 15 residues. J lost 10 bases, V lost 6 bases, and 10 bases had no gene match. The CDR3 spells CASSRPGQGAREQFF. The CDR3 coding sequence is TGTGCCAGCAGTCGTCCGGGACAGGGGGCCCGAGAGCAGTTCTTC.

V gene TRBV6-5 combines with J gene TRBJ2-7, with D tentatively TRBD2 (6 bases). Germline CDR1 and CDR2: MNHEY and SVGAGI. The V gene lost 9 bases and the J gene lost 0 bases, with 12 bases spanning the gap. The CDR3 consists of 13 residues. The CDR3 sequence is CASFGSISYEQYF. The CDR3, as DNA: TGTGCCAGTTTCGGGAGTATCTCCTACGAGCAGTACTTC.

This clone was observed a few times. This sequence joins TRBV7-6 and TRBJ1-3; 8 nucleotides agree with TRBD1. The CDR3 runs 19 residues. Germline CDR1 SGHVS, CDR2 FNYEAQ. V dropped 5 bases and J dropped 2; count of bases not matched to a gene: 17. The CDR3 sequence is CASSTLGQGRAFAGNTIYF. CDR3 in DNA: TGTGCCAGCAGCACCCTAGGACAGGGTCGAGCCTTCGCTGGAAACACCATATATTTT.

The CDR3 DNA reads TGTGCCAGTAGTATTGAGGGGGCTTCGGGCAATGAGCAGTTCTTC. Its protein product is CASSIEGASGNEQFF. This chain uses TRBV19 with TRBJ2-1; 7 bases align to TRBD1. The CDR3 runs 15 residues. Germline CDR1 LNHDA, CDR2 SQIVND (reference sequence). J was trimmed by 6 bases and V by 3 bases; bases with no gene match: 8.

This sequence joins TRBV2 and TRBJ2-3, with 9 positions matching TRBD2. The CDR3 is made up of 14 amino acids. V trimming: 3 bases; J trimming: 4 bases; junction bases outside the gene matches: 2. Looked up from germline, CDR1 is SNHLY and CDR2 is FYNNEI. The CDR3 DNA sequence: TGTGCCAGCAGTGATCGCGGGGGGGCAGATACGCAGTATTTT. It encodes CASSDRGGADTQYF. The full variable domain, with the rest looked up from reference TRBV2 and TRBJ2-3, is EPEVTQTPSHQVTQMGQEVILRCVPISNHLYFYWYRQILGQKVEFLVSFYNNEISEKSEIFDDQFSVERPDGSNFTLKIRSTKLEDSAMYFCASSDRGGADTQYFGPGTRLTVL.

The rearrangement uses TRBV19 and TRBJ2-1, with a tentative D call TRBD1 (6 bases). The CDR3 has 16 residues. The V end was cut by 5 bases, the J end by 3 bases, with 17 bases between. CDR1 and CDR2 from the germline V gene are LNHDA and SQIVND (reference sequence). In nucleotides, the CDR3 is TGTGCCAGTAGTCCCCGGGACACTTTCAGCTACAATGAGCAGTTCTTC. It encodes CASSPRDTFSYNEQFF.

CDR3 sequence (DNA): TGTGCCAGCAGCCGGGACAGTGATACCTACGAGCAGTACTTC. As protein: CASSRDSDTYEQYF. The chain employs TRBV11-3 and TRBJ2-7; TRBD1 agrees at 7 bases. Germline trimming cut 5 bases from V and 2 bases from J; bases unmatched to any gene: 6. In germline, CDR1 is SGHNT, CDR2 YENEEA. The CDR3 has 14 residues.

The DNA of the CDR3 is TGTGCCAGCAGTTACATCAGGGGGATAGCTAACTATGGCTACACCTTC. Encoded protein: CASSYIRGIANYGYTF. V usage is TRBV27 and J usage is TRBJ1-2; the match to TRBD1 covers 7 bases. This CDR3 region has 16 residues. V was clipped by 4 bases and J by 0 bases; unmatched bases: 8. The germline V gene has CDR1 MNHEY and CDR2 SMNVEV (reference sequence).

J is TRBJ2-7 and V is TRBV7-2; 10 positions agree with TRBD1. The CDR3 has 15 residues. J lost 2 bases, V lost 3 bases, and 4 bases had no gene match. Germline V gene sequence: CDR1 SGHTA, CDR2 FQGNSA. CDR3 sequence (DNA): TGTGCCAGCAGCTTGGACAGGGGGTTAACCTACGAGCAGTACTTC. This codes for CASSLDRGLTYEQYF.

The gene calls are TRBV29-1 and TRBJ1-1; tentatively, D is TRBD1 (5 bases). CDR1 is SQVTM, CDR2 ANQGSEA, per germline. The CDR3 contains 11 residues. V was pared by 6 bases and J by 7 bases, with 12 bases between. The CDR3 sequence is CSVGDRIEAFF. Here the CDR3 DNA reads TGCAGCGTGGGCGACAGAATTGAAGCTTTCTTT.